This T cell receptor (beta chain) is drawn from a study of blood T cell repertoires in COVID-19. Study information: Collection of acute and convalescent COVID-19 samples took place in the United States, Italy and Spain.

The CDR3 has 13 residues. Germline V gene data show CDR1 as LGHNA and CDR2 as YSLEER. After removal of 4 bases from V and 7 bases from J, the junction contained 2 bases not matched to a gene. In the original workflow: Nucleated cell number was recorded as an estimate derived from reference gene primer amplification. Here immunoSEQ multiplex PCR was the method, and the copy in TCRdb shows in-frame clones only, minus some. That table supplies the V and J calls and clone size; D and trimming were determined from the DNA. The sample contains 150,000 to 200,000 clones, roughly 80% of which appear only once.

The receptor was isolated from a woman aged 60-70 years with acute COVID-19. J is TRBJ1-4 and V is TRBV4-3, with 8 nucleotides matching TRBD1. Sequencing was carried out using PBMCs or T cells enriched from blood (not recorded which). The CDR3 sequence is CASSPDRVEKLFF. The CDR3 coding sequence is TGCGCCAGCAGCCCGGACAGGGTTGAAAAACTGTTTTTT.